This T cell receptor (beta chain) was captured in a study of response to subunit inactivated influenza vaccine. The table lists this clonotype with a few counts. TCRdb re-analysed the RT-PCR reads in MiXCR, keeping a single row per CDR3 protein. This table holds around 750,000 distinct CDR3 sequences, 21% found once. Trimming at V came to 3 bases and at J to 4 bases, leaving 6 bases not matched to a gene. Germline V lookup: CDR1 MDHEN, CDR2 SYDVKM. This CDR3 contains 17 residues. This specimen was PBMCs from blood, taken 5 days after vaccination. The J gene is TRBJ2-5, the V gene TRBV28, with 15 bases aligning to TRBD2. The clonotype comes from a man aged 45-60 years who received an inactivated influenza vaccine. CDR3 in DNA: TGTGCCAGCAGTTTCTGGGGACTAGCGGGGGGCCGAGAGACCCAGTACTTC. It translates to CASSFWGLAGGRETQYF.